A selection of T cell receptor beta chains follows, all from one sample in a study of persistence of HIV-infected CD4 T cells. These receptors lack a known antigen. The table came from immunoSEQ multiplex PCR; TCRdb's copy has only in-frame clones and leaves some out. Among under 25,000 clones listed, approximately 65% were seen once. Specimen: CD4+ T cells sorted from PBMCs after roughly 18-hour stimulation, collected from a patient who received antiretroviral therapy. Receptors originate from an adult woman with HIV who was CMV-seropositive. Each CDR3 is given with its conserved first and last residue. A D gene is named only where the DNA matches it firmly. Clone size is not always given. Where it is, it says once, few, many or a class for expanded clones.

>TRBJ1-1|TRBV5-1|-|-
CASRGQLDTEAFF
TGCGCCAGCAGGGGCCAGCTTGACACTGAAGCTTTCTTT
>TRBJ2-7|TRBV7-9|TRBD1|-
CASSGRGQGRGEQYF
TGTGCCAGCAGCGGACGCGGACAGGGGCGAGGCGAGCAGTACTTC
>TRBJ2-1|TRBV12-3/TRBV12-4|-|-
CASSFGSYNEQFF
TGTGCCAGCAGTTTTGGCTCCTACAATGAGCAGTTCTTC
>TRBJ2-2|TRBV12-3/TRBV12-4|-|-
CASSPGYGGELFF
TGTGCCAGCAGTCCGGGGTACGGCGGGGAGCTGTTTTTT
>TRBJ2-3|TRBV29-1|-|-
CSATKDSTDTQYF
TGCAGCGCAACGAAGGATAGCACAGATACGCAGTATTTT
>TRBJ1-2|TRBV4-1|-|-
CASSQGKGLGYGYTF
TGCGCCAGCAGCCAAGGGAAGGGGCTTGGCTATGGCTACACCTTC
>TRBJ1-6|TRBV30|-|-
CAWRYPTLPGSSPLHF
TGTGCCTGGAGGTACCCCACCCTTCCTGGGAGTTCACCCCTCCACTTT
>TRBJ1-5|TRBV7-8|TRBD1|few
CASSLQGGSNQPQHF
TGTGCCAGCAGCTTACAGGGGGGGAGCAATCAGCCCCAGCATTTT
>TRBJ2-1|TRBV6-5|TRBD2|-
CASTSGGAGVEQFF
TGTGCCAGCACCTCGGGGGGGGCAGGGGTTGAGCAGTTCTTC
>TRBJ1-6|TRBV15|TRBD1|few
CATTGTANSPLHF
TGTGCCACCACCGGGACAGCTAATTCACCCCTCCACTTT
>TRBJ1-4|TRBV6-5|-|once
CASRSRGSYEKLFF
TGTGCCAGCAGATCCAGAGGGTCATATGAAAAACTGTTTTTT
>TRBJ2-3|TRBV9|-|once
CASSGDGGASRTDTQYF
TGTGCCAGCAGCGGGGATGGAGGGGCCTCTCGCACAGATACGCAGTATTTT
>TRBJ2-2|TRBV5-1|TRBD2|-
CASREASNTGELFF
TGCGCCAGCCGGGAGGCCTCGAACACCGGGGAGCTGTTTTTT
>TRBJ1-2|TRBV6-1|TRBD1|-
CASSETGQGVYGYTF
TGTGCCAGCAGTGAAACCGGACAGGGGGTTTATGGCTACACCTTC
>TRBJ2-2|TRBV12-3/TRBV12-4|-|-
CASSLTGLGELFF
TGTGCCAGCAGTCTGACAGGACTCGGGGAGCTGTTTTTT
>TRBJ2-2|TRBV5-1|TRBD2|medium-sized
CASSFPLAATNTGELFF
TGCGCCAGCAGCTTCCCTCTAGCGGCCACGAACACCGGGGAGCTGTTTTTT
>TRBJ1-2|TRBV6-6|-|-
CASSYLTSSGTF
TGTGCCAGCAGTTACTTAACGTCGTCAGGGACCTTC
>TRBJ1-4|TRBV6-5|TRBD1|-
CASSPDRGYEKLFF
TGTGCCAGCAGTCCGGACAGGGGATATGAAAAACTGTTTTTT
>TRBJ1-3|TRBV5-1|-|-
CASSLEVPGSGNTIYF
TGCGCCAGCAGCTTGGAAGTTCCGGGTAGCGGAAACACCATATATTTT
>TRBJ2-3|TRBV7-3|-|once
CASSSRETDTQYF
TGTGCCAGCAGCTCGAGAGAGACAGATACGCAGTATTTT
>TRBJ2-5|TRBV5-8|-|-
CASSLAKETQYF
TGTGCCAGCAGCTTGGCCAAAGAGACCCAGTACTTC
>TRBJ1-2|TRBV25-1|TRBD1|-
CASKDRDGYTF
TGTGCCAGCAAAGACAGGGACGGCTACACCTTC
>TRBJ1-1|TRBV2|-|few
CASSEFRGVTEAFF
TGTGCCAGCAGTGAATTCCGGGGTGTCACTGAAGCTTTCTTT
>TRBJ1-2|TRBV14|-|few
CASSPGQRIDGYTF
TGTGCCAGCAGCCCCGGACAGCGGATCGATGGCTACACCTTC
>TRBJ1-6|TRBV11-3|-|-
CASSLDHNSPLHF
TGTGCCAGCAGCTTAGATCATAATTCACCCCTCCACTTT
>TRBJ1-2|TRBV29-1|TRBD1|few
CSVEGQGTYGYTF
TGCAGCGTTGAGGGACAGGGAACCTATGGCTACACCTTC
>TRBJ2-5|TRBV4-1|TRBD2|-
CASSQDGTRSETQYF
TGCGCCAGCAGCCAAGACGGGACTAGGAGCGAGACCCAGTACTTC
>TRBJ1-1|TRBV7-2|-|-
CASSLAGLDTEAFF
TGTGCCAGCAGCTTAGCAGGCTTAGATACTGAAGCTTTCTTT
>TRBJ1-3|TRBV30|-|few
CASNRAGNTIYF
TGTGCCTCGAACCGGGCTGGAAACACCATATATTTT
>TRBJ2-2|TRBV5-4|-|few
CASSLTGRAGELFF
TGTGCCAGCAGCTTGACAGGGAGGGCCGGGGAGCTGTTTTTT
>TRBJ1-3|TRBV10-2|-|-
CASSESRGAGNTIYF
TGCGCCAGCAGTGAGTCACGGGGAGCAGGAAACACCATATATTTT
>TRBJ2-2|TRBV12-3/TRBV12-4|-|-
CASTPGGELFF
TGTGCCAGCACCCCTGGTGGGGAGCTGTTTTTT
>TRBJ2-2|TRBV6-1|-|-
CASSEVLNTGELFF
TGTGCCAGCAGTGAAGTCCTGAACACCGGGGAGCTGTTTTTT
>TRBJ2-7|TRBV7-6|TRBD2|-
CASSRRTSGGVSEQYF
TGTGCCAGCAGCCGGAGGACTAGCGGGGGGGTGAGCGAGCAGTACTTC
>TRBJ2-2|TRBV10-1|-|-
CASSGAAANTGELFF
TGCGCCAGCAGTGGGGCTGCTGCGAACACCGGGGAGCTGTTTTTT
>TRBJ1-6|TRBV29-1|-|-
CSVAGSQGSPLHF
TGCAGCGTAGCCGGGTCCCAAGGTTCACCCCTCCACTTT
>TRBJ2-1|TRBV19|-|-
CASSDLGFTEQFF
TGTGCCAGTAGTGATCTAGGTTTCACTGAGCAGTTCTTC
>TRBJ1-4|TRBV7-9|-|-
CASSFQPSTNEKLFF
TGTGCCAGCAGCTTCCAGCCCTCAACTAATGAAAAACTGTTTTTT
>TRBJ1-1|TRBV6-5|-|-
CASASGQGEAFF
-
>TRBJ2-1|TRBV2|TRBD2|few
CASSEDLAGLHFF
TGTGCCAGCAGTGAAGACCTAGCGGGGCTTCATTTCTTC
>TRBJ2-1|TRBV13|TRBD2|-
CASSRPSGGAGEQFF
TGTGCCAGCAGCCGTCCTAGCGGGGGGGCGGGTGAGCAGTTCTTC
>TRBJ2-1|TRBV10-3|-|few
CAISESGPPISEQFF
TGTGCCATCAGTGAGTCCGGGCCCCCGATAAGTGAGCAGTTCTTC
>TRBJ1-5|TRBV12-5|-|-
CASGLGRNQPQHF
TGTGCTAGTGGTTTGGGCAGAAATCAGCCCCAGCATTTT
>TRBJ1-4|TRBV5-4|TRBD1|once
CASSSRGGDEKLFF
TGTGCCAGCAGCTCCAGGGGGGGGGATGAAAAACTGTTTTTT
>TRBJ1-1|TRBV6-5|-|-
CASSYRGVGGNTEAFF
TGTGCCAGCAGTTACCGGGGGGTTGGGGGGAACACTGAAGCTTTCTTT
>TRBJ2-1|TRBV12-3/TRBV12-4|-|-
CASVQGVNEQFF
TGTGCCAGCGTTCAAGGGGTCAATGAGCAGTTCTTC
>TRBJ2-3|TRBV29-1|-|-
CSVAGRPDTQYF
TGCAGCGTTGCAGGGAGGCCAGATACGCAGTATTTT
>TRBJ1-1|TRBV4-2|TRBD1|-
CASSPGTGASNTEAFF
TGTGCCAGCAGCCCAGGGACAGGGGCCTCGAACACTGAAGCTTTCTTT
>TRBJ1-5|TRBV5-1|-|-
CASSLLPGNNQPQHF
TGCGCCAGCAGCTTGTTACCAGGGAACAATCAGCCCCAGCATTTT
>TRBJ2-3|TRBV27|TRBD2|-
CASSSPSGASTDTQYF
TGTGCCAGCAGTTCGCCTAGCGGGGCGAGCACAGATACGCAGTATTTT
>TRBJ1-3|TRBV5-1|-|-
CASSRTRVAPGNTIYF
TGCGCCAGCAGCCGCACCCGGGTTGCCCCCGGAAACACCATATATTTT
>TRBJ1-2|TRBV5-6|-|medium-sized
CASRPDGLYGYTF
TGTGCCAGCAGACCGGACGGCCTCTATGGCTACACCTTC
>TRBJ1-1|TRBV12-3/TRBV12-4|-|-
CASSLVSSTEAFF
TGTGCCAGCAGTTTAGTATCCAGCACTGAAGCTTTCTTT
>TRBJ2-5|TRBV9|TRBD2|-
CASSVAGLGQETQYF
TGTGCCAGCAGCGTAGCGGGACTAGGACAAGAGACCCAGTACTTC
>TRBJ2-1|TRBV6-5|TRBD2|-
CASRAGTSWSDEQFF
TGTGCCAGCAGAGCCGGGACTAGCTGGTCCGATGAGCAGTTCTTC